This TCR beta chain derives from a study of blood T cells in healthy people across ages. Study-wide findings and caveats: Across samples, TCR beta diversity tracked strongly with naive T cell percentage. Diversity was higher, and naive CD4+ cells more numerous, in long-lived donors than in aged donors.

This clonotype was seen a single time. The antigen remains unidentified. A much larger clone lies one base from this, so it may be a read error. CDR3 length equals 19 residues. The use of a sample-barcoded 5' primer and a J-beta primer mix characterized a second PCR of roughly 6 to 11 cycles. The template-switch adaptor, which had 12 random nucleotides, put a tag on each cDNA molecule. There were at least 2.5 million CDR3-containing paired-end reads obtained from each sample. TCRdb redid the calling of the 5' RACE reads with MiXCR, one entry per CDR3 protein. The sample gives 850,000 or so distinct CDR3 sequences, roughly 26% of which show up once; 15% to 20% is in the top ten.

V is TRBV21-1 and J is TRBJ2-1; no DNA check was done on the table's D call, TRBD2. TRBV21-1 is labeled a pseudogene. The source material was blood. The TCR was taken from a woman older than 75 in good health. The CDR3 spells CASSKVGASGGASRNEQFF. CDR3 bases: TGTGCCAGCAGCAAAGTCGGGGCTAGCGGGGGGGCTTCACGCAATGAGCAGTTCTTC.